Described below is a single T cell receptor (beta chain) sequence and its context. The data derive from a study of resident and recirculating memory T cells in vitiligo. Sequencing used immunoSEQ multiplex PCR; TCRdb keeps in-frame clones, though not all of them. The top ten clones hold more than 4% of a sample with roughly 40,000 clones, about nine tenths of them seen once. This TCR derives from a male donor with vitiligo. Sequencing input: blood.

The chain's CDR3 is CASSVGGRNGNTIYF. The CDR3 nucleotides read TGTGCCAGCAGCGTAGGGGGCAGAAACGGAAACACCATATATTTT. This chain links TRBV9 with TRBJ1-3; weak D call: TRBD1 (5 bases). The CDR3 consists of 15 residues. Germline CDR1 SGDLS, CDR2 YYNGEE. The V and J ends lost 0 bases and 4 bases respectively, with 11 bases between them.